The entry below gives a single T cell receptor (beta chain) sequence along with its context. This record belongs to a study of T cells in Graves' hyperthyroidism and ophthalmopathy. Amplified TCR beta CDR3 regions came from RNA transcripts. HTBI primers were the set used in a first-round RT-PCR of the TCR CDR3. TCRdb reanalysed the multiplex PCR reads using MiXCR and keeps one entry per CDR3 protein. The sample has hundreds of thousands of distinct CDR3 sequences; under 20% are singletons. Per the germline V gene, CDR1 is MNHEY and CDR2 is SMNVEV (reference sequence). V dropped 3 bases and J dropped 6; count of bases not matched to a gene: 3. The CDR3 covers 13 residues.

Sample: blood. The sequence was collected from a woman between 18 and 29 years old with Graves' ophthalmopathy. The chain has TRBV27 and TRBJ2-7; 9 bases line up with TRBD1. The CDR3 DNA reads TGTGCCAGCAGTTTTACAGGGGGCGGCGAGCAGTACTTC. It yields the protein CASSFTGGGEQYF.